The entry below describes one T cell receptor (beta chain). Enrollees, about 18 to 90 years old, lived in around 23 US areas. Cohort placement rested on clinical history that participants reported themselves. Germline-derived CDR1 and CDR2 are LGHNA and YSLEER. V lost 2 bases and J 0 bases, leaving 10 bases between the germline ends. The CDR3 spans 15 residues. The entry originates in a study of blood T cell repertoires in COVID-19. The overall study: The cDNA or gDNA used as material had been derived from T cells, B-cell-depleted T cells, or PBMCs.

The table came from immunoSEQ multiplex PCR; TCRdb's copy has only in-frame clones and leaves some out. The data contain about 180,000 clones, about nine tenths of them singletons. This receptor was identified in a woman between 18 and 29 years old who had recovered from COVID-19. This sequence joins TRBV4-3 and TRBJ1-1; perhaps TRBD1 as D (6 bases). Sequencing used PBMCs or T cells enriched from blood (not recorded which). The chain's CDR3 is CASSQRTVMNTEAFF. The CDR3 DNA reads TGCGCCAGCAGCCAAAGGACAGTCATGAACACTGAAGCTTTCTTT.